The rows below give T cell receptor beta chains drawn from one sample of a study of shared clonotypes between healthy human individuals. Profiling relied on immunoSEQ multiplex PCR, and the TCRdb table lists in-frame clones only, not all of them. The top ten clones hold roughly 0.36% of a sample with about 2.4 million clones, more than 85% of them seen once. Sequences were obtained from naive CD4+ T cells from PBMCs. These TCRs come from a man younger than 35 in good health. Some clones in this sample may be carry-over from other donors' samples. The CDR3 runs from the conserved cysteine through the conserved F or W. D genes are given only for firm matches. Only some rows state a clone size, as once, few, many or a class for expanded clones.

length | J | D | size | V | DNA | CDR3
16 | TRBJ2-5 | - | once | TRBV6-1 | TGTGCCAGCAGTGAAGGTTCCCTATTGTACCAAGAGACCCAGTACTTC | CASSEGSLLYQETQYF
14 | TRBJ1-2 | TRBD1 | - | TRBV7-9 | TGTGCCAGCAGCCAGACCGGGACAGGGGGCGACTACACCTTC | CASSQTGTGGDYTF
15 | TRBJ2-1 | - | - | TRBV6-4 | TGTGCCAGCAGTGACGGGGTGGGCGGGACCTATGAGCAGTTCTTC | CASSDGVGGTYEQFF
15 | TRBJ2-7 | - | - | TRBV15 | TGTGCCACCAGCAGCCCGGGACGAAGCTCCTACGAGCAGTACTTC | CATSSPGRSSYEQYF
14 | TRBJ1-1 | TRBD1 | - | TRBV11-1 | TGTGCCAGCAGCTCGGGACAGGGATTCACTGAAGCTTTCTTT | CASSSGQGFTEAFF
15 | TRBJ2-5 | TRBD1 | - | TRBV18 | TGTGCCAGCTCTCTCGGGACAGGGGGCTGGGAGACCCAGTACTTC | CASSLGTGGWETQYF
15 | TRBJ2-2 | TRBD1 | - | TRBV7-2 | TGTGCCAGCAGCACCATGTGGACAGGGGGCGGGGAGCTGTTTTTT | CASSTMWTGGGELFF
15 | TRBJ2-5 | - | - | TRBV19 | TGTGCCAGTAGCCTAACCAGGGCAGGCCCAGGGGCCCAGTACTTC | CASSLTRAGPGAQYF
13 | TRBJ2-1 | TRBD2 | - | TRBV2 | TGTGCCAGCAGGCGGACTAGAGACAATGAGCAGTTCTTC | CASRRTRDNEQFF
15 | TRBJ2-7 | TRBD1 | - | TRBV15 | TGTGCCACCAGCAGGGGACAGATAATTACCTACGAGCAGTACTTC | CATSRGQIITYEQYF
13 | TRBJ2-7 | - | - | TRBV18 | TGTGCCAGCTCACCACCGTCGGGCCGCGAGCAGTACTTC | CASSPPSGREQYF
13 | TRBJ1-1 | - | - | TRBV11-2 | TGTGCCAGCAGCCTGGGACACCCAACTGAAGCTTTCTTT | CASSLGHPTEAFF
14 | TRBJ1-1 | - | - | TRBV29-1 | TGCAGCGTCCTTAGTCTCTCCGGGGCCACTGAAGCTTTCTTT | CSVLSLSGATEAFF
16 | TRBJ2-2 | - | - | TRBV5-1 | TGCGCCAGCGGGGAACAGGGACTAAGTGACACCGGGGAGCTGTTTTTT | CASGEQGLSDTGELFF
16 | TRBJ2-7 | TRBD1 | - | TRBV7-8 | TGTGCCAGCATCGATCCGGACAGGCCTAGCTCCTACGAGCAGTACTTC | CASIDPDRPSSYEQYF
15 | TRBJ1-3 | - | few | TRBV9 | TGTGCCAGCAGCGTAGGGGTCATCTCTGGAAACACCATATATTTT | CASSVGVISGNTIYF
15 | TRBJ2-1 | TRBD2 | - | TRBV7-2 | TGTGCCAGCAGCTTAGCGCGGGGGAACTACAATGAGCAGTTCTTC | CASSLARGNYNEQFF
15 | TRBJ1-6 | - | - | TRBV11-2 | TGTGCCAGCAGCTTATCAGCTGGCTATAATTCACCCCTCCACTTT | CASSLSAGYNSPLHF
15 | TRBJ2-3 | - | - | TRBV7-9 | TGTGCCAGCAGCTTTGTCCTGGCAGGCACAAATACGCAGTATTTT | CASSFVLAGTNTQYF
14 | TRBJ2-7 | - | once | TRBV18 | TGTGCCAGCTCACCTTTACAGTCCGCTGACGAGCAGTACTTC | CASSPLQSADEQYF
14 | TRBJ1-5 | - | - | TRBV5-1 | TGCGCCAGCAGCTTGGGGTCCGCCAATCAGCCCCAGCATTTT | CASSLGSANQPQHF
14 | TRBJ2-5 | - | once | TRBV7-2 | TGTGCCAGCAGCTTTTTTACTAGTCAAGAGACCCAGTACTTC | CASSFFTSQETQYF